One sample yielded the 23 T cell receptor beta chains listed below, sequenced in a study of blood T cell repertoires in COVID-19. Assay used: immunoSEQ multiplex PCR; TCRdb lists only in-frame clones, some missing. The data hold roughly 200,000 clones, with 84% observed a single time. Material: peripheral blood. Receptor source: a man between 50 and 59 years old with active or convalescent COVID-19.

The chain uses TRBV7-9 and TRBJ2-7; 8 nucleotides agree with TRBD1. After removal of 1 base from V and 6 bases from J, the junction contained 5 bases not matched to a gene. CDR1 and CDR2 (germline): SEHNR, FQNEAQ (reference sequence). This CDR3 is built from 14 residues. CDR3 sequence: CASSLEQTGAEQYF. The CDR3 bases are TGTGCCAGCAGCTTAGAACAGACAGGGGCCGAGCAGTACTTC.

The rearrangement joins TRBV6-5 to TRBJ2-4, with D possibly matching TRBD1 (5 bases). Germline CDR1 reads MNHEY; CDR2 reads SVGAGI. The CDR3 has 14 residues. V shed 2 bases and J shed 3 bases, with 8 bases lying between them. The CDR3 coding sequence is TGTGCCAGCAGTTACAGCAGGGTCAAAAACATTCAGTACTTC. Encoded protein: CASSYSRVKNIQYF.

The chain recombines TRBV5-5 with TRBJ1-6; D gene ambiguous. V dropped 0 bases and J dropped 0 bases, with 7 bases sitting between them. This CDR3 contains 16 residues. Germline CDR1 reads SGHKS; CDR2 reads YYEKEE (reference sequence). DNA for the CDR3: TGTGCCAGCAGCTTGGAGTTGAGCTCCTATAATTCACCCCTCCACTTT. This sequence encodes CASSLELSSYNSPLHF.

The chain couples TRBV6-5 to TRBJ1-5, with D maybe TRBD1 (6 bases). The CDR3 is 14 amino acids. The V and J ends lost 8 bases and 5 bases respectively, with 16 bases between them. Per the germline V gene, CDR1 is MNHEY and CDR2 is SVGAGI. In DNA form, the CDR3 reads TGTGCCAGCGGGGACATGGTTGTGGATCAGCCCCAGCATTTT. This translates into CASGDMVVDQPQHF.

This chain connects TRBV13 to TRBJ1-4, with D perhaps matching TRBD1 (5 bases). The V and J ends lost 0 bases and 6 bases respectively, with 17 bases between them. The CDR3 loop spans 17 amino acids. Per germline, CDR1 PRHDT and CDR2 FYEKMQ (reference sequence). The CDR3 loop reads CASSLGLLWRGDEKLFF. CDR3 bases: TGTGCCAGCAGCTTAGGCCTTCTCTGGAGGGGAGATGAAAAACTGTTTTTT. The complete variable domain, with remaining parts taken from reference TRBV13 and TRBJ1-4, reads AAGVIQSPRHLIKEKRETATLKCYPIPRHDTVYWYQQGPGQDPQFLISFYEKMQSDKGSIPDRFSAQQFSDYHSELNMSSLELGDSALYFCASSLGLLWRGDEKLFFGSGTQLSVL.

This clone has only a few counts. This chain connects TRBV13 to TRBJ2-3, with 9 positions matching TRBD1. J lost 4 bases, V lost 0 bases, and 11 bases had no gene match. The germline V gene has CDR1 PRHDT and CDR2 FYEKMQ (reference sequence). CDR3 length: 18 residues. CDR3 in DNA: TGTGCCAGCAGCTTAGGCCTCAGGGACAGGGATTTTGCAGATACGCAGTATTTT. Protein product: CASSLGLRDRDFADTQYF.

This chain connects TRBV7-9 to TRBJ2-5, with D maybe TRBD1 (6 bases). With 3 bases removed from V and 7 bases from J, the gap between germline ends came to 18 bases. The CDR3 runs 15 residues. CDR1 SEHNR and CDR2 FQNEAQ come from the germline V gene (reference sequence). DNA for the CDR3: TGTGCCAGCAGCTTCCAAAGGACAGACGAAGCGACCCAGTACTTC. Amino acid sequence: CASSFQRTDEATQYF. Combining the CDR3 with reference TRBV7-9 and TRBJ2-5 gives the whole variable domain DTGVSQNPRHKITKRGQNVTFRCDPISEHNRLYWYRQTLGQGPEFLTYFQNEAQLEKSRLLSDRFSAERPKGSFSTLEIQRTEQGDSAMYLCASSFQRTDEATQYFGPGTRLLVL.

A note on this clone: Different DNA sequences within this sample yield the same CDR3. The chain links TRBV6-5 to TRBJ1-1; D may be TRBD1 (6 bases). Trimming shortened V by 2 bases and J by 0 bases, and 7 bases separated the two germline ends. Germline V gene data show CDR1 as MNHEY and CDR2 as SVGAGI. This CDR3 spans 14 amino acids. In DNA, the CDR3 is TGTGCCAGCAGTTACGGACAGATGAACACTGAAGCTTTCTTT. This codes for CASSYGQMNTEAFF.

The chain joins TRBV5-1 to TRBJ1-3; TRBD1 aligns across 9 bases. The CDR3 consists of 16 residues. V gave up 4 bases and J gave up 0 bases; unmatched junction bases: 5. CDR1 and CDR2 from the germline V gene are SGHRS and YFSETQ. This chain's CDR3 is CASSPLTGGSGNTIYF. The CDR3 DNA reads TGCGCCAGCAGCCCCTTGACAGGGGGCTCTGGAAACACCATATATTTT.

The chain combines TRBV3-1 (or the pseudogene TRBV3-2) with TRBJ1-1; 8 bases are shared with TRBD1. CDR3 length equals 15 residues. The ends lost 0 bases at V and 5 bases at J; junction bases unmatched: 5. The germline V gene encodes CDR1 LGHDT and CDR2 YNNKEL (reference sequence). CDR3 protein: CASSQDGTGGTEAFF. The CDR3 DNA follows: TGTGCCAGCAGCCAAGATGGCACAGGGGGTACTGAAGCTTTCTTT.

The V gene is TRBV19, the J gene TRBJ2-2, with a possible D match to TRBD1 (6 bases). This CDR3 spans 14 amino acids. V was cut by 4 bases and J by 3 bases, with 9 bases left in between. The germline gives CDR1 LNHDA, CDR2 SQIVND (reference sequence). This CDR3 reads CASSTGADTGELFF. Here the CDR3 DNA reads TGTGCCAGTAGTACAGGGGCCGACACCGGGGAGCTGTTTTTT.

The rearrangement uses TRBV15 and TRBJ2-5; perhaps TRBD2 as D (5 bases). The V and J ends lost 6 bases and 3 bases respectively, with 14 bases between them. Germline V gene data show CDR1 as LNHNV and CDR2 as YYDKDF (reference sequence). CDR3 length: 14 amino acids. The CDR3 region has the DNA TGTGCCACCAGAGCTTTCGGAGGCGAAGAGACCCAGTACTTC. Residues: CATRAFGGEETQYF.

CDR3 nucleotides: TGTGCCAGCGGCCGAGGGGGACAGGGGGGAAACACCATATATTTT. It translates to CASGRGGQGGNTIYF. The rearrangement links TRBV7-8 to TRBJ1-3; 10 bases line up with TRBD1. The CDR3 length is 15 residues. V was pared by 8 bases and J by 4 bases, with 8 bases of the junction left unmatched. CDR1 SGHVS and CDR2 FQNEAQ come from the germline V gene.

The V and J genes are TRBV27 and TRBJ2-7; D unresolved. Per germline, CDR1 MNHEY and CDR2 SMNVEV (reference sequence). V lost 1 base and J 4 bases, leaving 11 bases between the germline ends. The CDR3 has 14 amino acids. The CDR3 sequence is CASSLLAGRYEQYF. CDR3 bases: TGTGCCAGCAGTTTATTGGCAGGCCGATACGAGCAGTACTTC.

This chain uses TRBV5-1 with TRBJ2-3; 12 nucleotides line up with TRBD2. Germline CDR1 and CDR2: SGHRS and YFSETQ. V lost 6 bases, J lost 2 bases, and 10 bases stayed unmatched. The CDR3 is 17 residues long. The CDR3 DNA reads TGCGCCAGCAAAGGCCTAGCGGGGGGGTCTTACACAGATACGCAGTATTTT. The encoded protein is CASKGLAGGSYTDTQYF.

The chain carries TRBV5-3 and TRBJ1-6; 9 nucleotides match TRBD1. TRBV5-3 is placed among ORFs of uncertain function. The ends lost 5 bases at V and 6 bases at J; junction bases unmatched: 9. The CDR3 has 16 residues. As DNA, the CDR3 is TGTGCCAGAAGAACCCCGGGACAGGGAGTTAATTCACCCCTCCACTTT. Translation: CARRTPGQGVNSPLHF.

This clone was recorded at least ten times. The chain recombines TRBV5-6 with TRBJ2-7; maybe TRBD1 (6 bases). Germline V gene lookup returns CDR1 SGHDT and CDR2 YYEEEE. The CDR3 length is 15 residues. Trimming removed 0 bases from V and 3 bases from J, with 13 bases in between. Written as DNA, the CDR3 is TGTGCCAGCAGCTTGGGGGCAGGGGCGATCTACGAGCAGTACTTC. Translating it yields CASSLGAGAIYEQYF.

This clone was seen more than once but under ten times. The chain carries TRBV6-5 and TRBJ1-6; possible D gene TRBD1, 6 bases. This CDR3 has 14 amino acids. V lost 0 bases, J lost 9 bases, and 9 bases lay in between. Germline V lookup: CDR1 MNHEY, CDR2 SVGAGI. CDR3 DNA sequence: TGTGCCAGCAGTTACTCCCAGGGGCCTTCACCCCTCCACTTT. Its protein is CASSYSQGPSPLHF.

The genes are TRBV28 and TRBJ1-5; TRBD1 aligns across 12 bases. Germline trimming cut 0 bases from V and 2 bases from J; bases unmatched to any gene: 5. Germline lookup yields CDR1 MDHEN and CDR2 SYDVKM. The CDR3 contains 18 residues. CDR3 sequence: CASSLWEGQGARNQPQHF. CDR3 sequence (DNA): TGTGCCAGCAGTTTATGGGAGGGACAGGGGGCACGCAATCAGCCCCAGCATTTT.

This chain joins TRBV3-1 (or the pseudogene TRBV3-2) and TRBJ2-3; 12 bases are shared with TRBD2. CDR1 is LGHDT, CDR2 YNNKEL, per germline (reference sequence). V lost 6 bases to trimming and J lost 3 bases; unmatched junction nucleotides: 1. The CDR3 is 14 amino acids. CDR3 in DNA: TGTGCCAGCAGTCTAGCGGGGGGGACAGATACGCAGTATTTT. Translated: CASSLAGGTDTQYF.

The chain joins TRBV24-1 to TRBJ2-1, with 8 bases aligning to TRBD2. The CDR3 is 14 amino acids. The V gene's germline CDR1 is KGHDR and CDR2 SFDVKD. Trimming removed 6 bases from V and 2 bases from J; junction bases left unmatched: 2. The CDR3 sequence is CATSTGGPYNEQFF. CDR3 coding DNA: TGTGCCACCAGTACGGGGGGGCCCTACAATGAGCAGTTCTTC.

The chain is built from TRBV28 and TRBJ2-3, with 7 positions matching TRBD1. CDR1 and CDR2 from the germline V gene are MDHEN and SYDVKM. The CDR3 covers 14 residues. The ends lost 2 bases at V and 4 bases at J; junction bases unmatched: 3. The CDR3 here is CASSLDRVADTQYF. The CDR3 region has the DNA TGTGCCAGCAGTTTAGACAGGGTCGCAGATACGCAGTATTTT.

This chain links TRBV30 with TRBJ2-7, with a tentative D call TRBD1 (6 bases). V lost 3 bases and J 0 bases, leaving 15 bases between the germline ends. From germline, CDR1 is GTSNPN and CDR2 SVGIG (reference sequence). The CDR3 runs 15 residues. The CDR3, as DNA: TGTGCCTGGAGCCAAGGTGGGGGCTTCTCCTACGAGCAGTACTTC. Protein: CAWSQGGGFSYEQYF. Full variable domain (rest looked up from reference TRBV30 and TRBJ2-7): SQTIHQWPATLVQPVGSPLSLECTVEGTSNPNLYWYRQAAGRGLQLLFYSVGIGQISSEVPQNLSASRPQDRQFILSSKKLLLSDSGFYLCAWSQGGGFSYEQYFGPGTRLTVT.